The present T cell receptor beta chain was sequenced within a study of cytomegalovirus exposure and HLA in healthy donors (TCRdb year 2017). For the wider study: According to a later analysis, the roughly 120 validation repertoires were produced on the same platform as the approximately 690 repertoires of the first cohort. A separate validation cohort of roughly 120 different subjects was used in addition to the roughly 670-subject first cohort. To predict cytomegalovirus infection status, the study combined high-throughput TCR immunosequencing, statistical association of individual TCRs with disease status, and machine learning. The study aimed to test whether signatures of past pathogen exposure could be identified by cataloging public T cell receptors.

The library was built by means of the immunoSEQ multiplex PCR assay. The authors' pipeline ran thus. A statistical classification framework was built to diagnose cytomegalovirus status from the catalog of TCR beta chain sequences. TCRdb took over this immuneACCESS table, retaining in-frame rearrangements with V and J assigned. Such tables are incomplete; in checked studies, under half of the missing clones stem from an unresolved V gene, and the remainder is unexplained. V and J calls and clone size are those listed in that table; D and trimming were worked out from the DNA. The sample yields about 160,000 clones; 96% were counted once. 0.8% to 1% of the sample rests with the top ten. V drops 11 bases and J drops 1 base, leaving 14 bases in between. CDR1 and CDR2 are read off the germline V gene as SNHLY and FYNNEI. CDR3 length: 13 amino acids, cysteine to phenylalanine. This entry keeps only the CDR3 DNA: 39 bases, framed from base 1.

The investigation overall reported the following: A later analysis had no HLA typing for the validation cohort, so co-occurrence there was scored across all 110 or so repertoires. The study listed approximately 160 TCR beta chains as associated with cytomegalovirus. According to the authors, the approach could potentially be generalized to other disease states and immunological phenotypes. In vitro tests confirmed that a few of the cytomegalovirus-associated TCR beta chains recognize cytomegalovirus antigens. Cytomegalovirus status was reported to be diagnosed by the classifier with high specificity and sensitivity in both the original and validation cohorts. Most TCR sequences were seen in very few donors, while some public TCRs were found in many individuals. Subsequent analysis determined that TCRs grouped into clusters in the first cohort also showed a tendency toward co-occurrence across the roughly 110 validation repertoires, and 94% of cluster scores exceeded 0.

Separate from the approximately 670-subject first cohort, the validation cohort of about 130 subjects was the group to which the donors belonged. For this clone: Its recognized antigen is unknown. Within one base of it there is no much larger clone, and no base qualities were kept.

The sequence was obtained from a woman between 18 and 29 years old in good health and CMV-seronegative. The sample taken for sequencing was PBMCs. The chain is made from TRBV2 and TRBJ1-1, with no confidently assigned D gene. The CDR3 in this case is CASFLAENTEAFF. In nucleotide form, the sequence is TGTGCCTCCTTTCTGGCAGAGAACACTGAAGCTTTCTTT.